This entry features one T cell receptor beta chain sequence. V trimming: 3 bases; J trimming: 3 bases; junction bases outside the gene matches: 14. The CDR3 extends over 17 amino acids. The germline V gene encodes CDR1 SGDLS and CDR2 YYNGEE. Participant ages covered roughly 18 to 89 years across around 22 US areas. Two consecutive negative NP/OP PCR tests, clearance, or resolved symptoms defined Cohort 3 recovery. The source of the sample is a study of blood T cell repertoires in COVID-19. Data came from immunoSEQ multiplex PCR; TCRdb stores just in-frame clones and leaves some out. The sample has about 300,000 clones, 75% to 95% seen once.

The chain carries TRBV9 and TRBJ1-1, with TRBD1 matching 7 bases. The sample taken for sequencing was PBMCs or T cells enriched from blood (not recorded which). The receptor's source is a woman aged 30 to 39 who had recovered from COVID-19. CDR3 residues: CASSARQGPPGDTEAFF. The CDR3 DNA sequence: TGTGCCAGCAGCGCGCGACAGGGTCCGCCTGGGGACACTGAAGCTTTCTTT.